A selection of T cell receptor beta chains follows, all from one sample in a study of patients and donors after allogeneic stem cell transplantation. TCRdb redid the calling of the RT-PCR reads with MiXCR, one entry per CDR3 protein. The sample contains around 160,000 distinct CDR3 sequences, 25% to 35% of which appear only once. The sample taken for sequencing was blood, either unsorted or a sorted T cell fraction (not recorded which). The receptors shown here come from a human donor who was either an allogeneic HSCT recipient or a stem cell or donor lymphocyte infusion donor (not recorded which). It is not recorded whose cells these are; they may come from a transplant donor. The CDR3 runs from the conserved cysteine through the conserved F or W. Fields, in order: clone size, CDR3 length, J gene, V gene, D gene, CDR3 protein, CDR3 DNA. The D gene is left open where the match is weak. A clone size is listed for some rows: how often the clone was seen (once, few, many), or a class if it is expanded.

few | 13 | TRBJ1-1 | TRBV20-1 | . | CSAVSFINTEAFF | TGCAGTGCTGTATCCTTTATCAACACTGAAGCTTTCTTT
few | 14 | TRBJ1-1 | TRBV7-9 | TRBD1 | CASSVRTGTGEAFF | TGTGCCAGCAGCGTTCGAACCGGGACAGGTGAAGCTTTCTTT
. | 15 | TRBJ2-3 | TRBV27 | TRBD1 | CASSQYRGGTDTQYF | TGTGCCAGCAGTCAGTACAGGGGCGGCACAGATACGCAGTATTTT
. | 15 | TRBJ2-7 | TRBV10-3 | . | CAISGQSSRSYEQYF | TGTGCCATCAGCGGACAATCTTCCCGATCCTACGAGCAGTACTTC
few | 14 | TRBJ2-1 | TRBV12-3/TRBV12-4 | TRBD1 | CASRTQGTGNEQFF | TGTGCCAGCAGGACGCAAGGGACAGGGAATGAGCAGTTCTTC
. | 14 | TRBJ1-5 | TRBV18 | . | CASSPGETGQPQHF | TGTGCCAGCTCACCAGGGGAAACCGGGCAGCCCCAGCATTTT
once | 15 | TRBJ2-7 | TRBV20-1 | . | CSARDLEGVFYEQYF | TGCAGTGCTAGAGATCTGGAGGGGGTATTCTACGAGCAGTACTTC
. | 11 | TRBJ2-1 | TRBV6-2/TRBV6-3 | TRBD1 | CASSQGQGKFF | TGTGCCAGCAGTCAAGGACAGGGGAAGTTCTTC
. | 13 | TRBJ2-7 | TRBV5-4 | TRBD2 | CASSSGGIYEQYF | TGTGCCAGCAGCAGCGGGGGCATCTACGAGCAGTACTTC
. | 16 | TRBJ2-6 | TRBV4-2 | TRBD1 | CASSRDRGSGANVLTF | TGTGCCAGCAGCCGGGACAGGGGCTCTGGGGCCAACGTCCTGACTTTC
few | 16 | TRBJ2-4 | TRBV12-3/TRBV12-4 | TRBD2 | CASSSIAGGAKNIQYF | TGTGCCAGCAGTTCCATAGCGGGAGGGGCCAAAAACATTCAGTACTTC
few | 18 | TRBJ1-5 | TRBV16 | TRBD1 | CASSQLGQRVYSNQPQHF | TGTGCCAGCAGCCAACTGGGACAGAGAGTTTATAGCAATCAGCCCCAGCATTTT
. | 15 | TRBJ2-2 | TRBV20-1 | TRBD1 | CSATEGTANTGELFF | TGCAGTGCTACAGAAGGGACAGCCAACACCGGGGAGCTGTTTTTT
. | 11 | TRBJ2-1 | TRBV7-2 | . | CASSLVSEQFF | TGTGCCAGCAGCTTAGTTAGCGAGCAGTTCTTC
. | 13 | TRBJ2-7 | TRBV27 | TRBD1 | CASSTGQHYEQYF | TGTGCCAGCAGTACGGGACAGCACTACGAGCAGTACTTC
many | 15 | TRBJ1-6 | TRBV9 | . | CASSVGGSYNSPLHF | TGTGCCAGCAGCGTAGGCGGCAGCTATAATTCACCCCTCCACTTT
once | 16 | TRBJ1-4 | TRBV18 | . | CASSPPTGSFGEKLFF | TGTGCCAGCTCACCCCCAACAGGGTCCTTCGGGGAAAAACTGTTTTTT
. | 14 | TRBJ2-1 | TRBV7-2 | . | CASRGVARGDEQFF | TGTGCCAGCAGGGGGGTAGCGAGAGGCGATGAGCAGTTCTTC
. | 16 | TRBJ1-2 | TRBV28 | . | CASSSPIRAPNYGYTF | TGTGCCAGCAGCTCCCCTATTCGGGCCCCTAACTATGGCTACACCTTC
. | 15 | TRBJ1-5 | TRBV5-5 | TRBD1 | CASSPRQGRLEPQHF | TGTGCCAGCAGCCCGAGACAGGGTCGATTAGAGCCCCAGCATTTT
few | 15 | TRBJ2-3 | TRBV4-2 | . | CASSQETDYTDTQYF | TGTGCCAGCAGCCAAGAGACAGACTACACAGATACGCAGTATTTT
. | 14 | TRBJ2-5 | TRBV5-5 | TRBD1 | CASSITGGGDTQYF | TGTGCCAGCAGCATAACAGGGGGCGGCGACACCCAGTACTTC
. | 13 | TRBJ2-1 | TRBV9 | . | CASSSGTYNEQFF | TGTGCCAGCAGCTCTGGGACCTACAATGAGCAGTTCTTC
. | 18 | TRBJ2-3 | TRBV7-9 | TRBD2 | CASSLHHSPGLAGDTQYF | TGTGCCAGCAGCTTACACCATTCCCCGGGACTAGCGGGAGATACGCAGTATTTT
. | 12 | TRBJ2-3 | TRBV29-1 | . | CSSLGGTDTQYF | TGCAGCTCCCTGGGGGGCACAGATACGCAGTATTTT
. | 15 | TRBJ2-1 | TRBV7-2 | . | CASSPPGVGWNEQFF | TGTGCCAGCAGCCCACCGGGAGTAGGATGGAATGAGCAGTTCTTC
few | 16 | TRBJ2-3 | TRBV5-1 | TRBD2 | CASRELAGPNTDTQYF | TGCGCCAGCAGGGAACTAGCGGGACCAAACACAGATACGCAGTATTTT
few | 14 | TRBJ1-2 | TRBV9 | . | CASSVEAGNYGYTF | TGTGCCAGCAGCGTAGAGGCAGGGAACTATGGCTACACCTTC
. | 14 | TRBJ1-2 | TRBV7-2 | . | CASSLDLVNYGYTF | TGTGCCAGCAGCTTAGACCTTGTTAACTATGGCTACACCTTC
few | 13 | TRBJ2-1 | TRBV25-1 | . | CASSEIGDNEQFF | TGTGCCAGCAGTGAAATCGGGGACAATGAGCAGTTCTTC
few | 15 | TRBJ2-7 | TRBV19 | . | CASRGTGTSSYEQYF | TGTGCCAGTAGGGGAACCGGGACAAGCTCCTACGAGCAGTACTTC